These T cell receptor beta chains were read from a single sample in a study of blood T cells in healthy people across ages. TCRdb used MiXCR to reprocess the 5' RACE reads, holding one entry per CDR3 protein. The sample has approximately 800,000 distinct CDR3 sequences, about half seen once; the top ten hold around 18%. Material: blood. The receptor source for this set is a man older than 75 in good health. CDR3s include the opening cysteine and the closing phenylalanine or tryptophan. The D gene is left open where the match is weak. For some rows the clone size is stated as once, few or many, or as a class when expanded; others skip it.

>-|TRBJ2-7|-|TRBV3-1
CASSQDVYYEQYF
TGTGCCAGCAGCCAGGACGTCTACTACGAGCAGTACTTC
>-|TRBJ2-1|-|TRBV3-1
CASSHRGQYNEQFF
TGTGCCAGCAGCCACCGGGGGCAATACAATGAGCAGTTCTTC
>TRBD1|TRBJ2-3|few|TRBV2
CASRPDLGQSNTDTQYF
TGTGCCAGCAGGCCCGATCTGGGACAGTCAAACACAGATACGCAGTATTTT
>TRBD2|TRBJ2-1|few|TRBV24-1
CATSERTSGRRGNEQFF
TGTGCCACCAGTGAGCGGACTAGCGGGAGGAGAGGCAATGAGCAGTTCTTC
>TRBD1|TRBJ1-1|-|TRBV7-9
CASSPGGGPEAFF
TGTGCCAGCAGCCCAGGGGGAGGGCCTGAAGCTTTCTTT
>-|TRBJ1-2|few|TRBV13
CASSPYTRGNGYTF
TGTGCCAGCAGCCCCTACACGAGGGGGAATGGCTACACCTTC
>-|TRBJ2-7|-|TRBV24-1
CATSGASSSYNEQYF
TGTGCCACCAGTGGTGCTTCTAGCTCCTACAATGAGCAGTACTTC
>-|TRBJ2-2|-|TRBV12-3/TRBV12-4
CASSFRATGWPGELFF
TGTGCCAGCAGTTTTCGGGCGACAGGCTGGCCCGGGGAGCTGTTTTTT
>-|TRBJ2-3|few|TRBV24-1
CATSGGTGASDTQYF
TGTGCCACCAGTGGGGGGACGGGAGCCTCAGATACGCAGTATTTT
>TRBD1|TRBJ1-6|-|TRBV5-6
CASSLATGTGKNSPLHF
TGTGCCAGCAGCCTGGCAACCGGGACAGGGAAAAATTCACCCCTCCACTTT
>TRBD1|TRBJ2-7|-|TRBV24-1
CATSDPTGAEQYF
TGTGCCACCAGCGATCCGACAGGGGCCGAGCAGTACTTC
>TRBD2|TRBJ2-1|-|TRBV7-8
CASSVTTSGSLMFF
TGTGCCAGCAGCGTAACAACTAGCGGGAGTTTAATGTTCTTC
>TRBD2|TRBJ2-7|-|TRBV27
CASSLDEREAGLYEQYF
TGTGCCAGCAGTTTAGATGAGCGGGAGGCAGGCCTCTACGAGCAGTACTTC
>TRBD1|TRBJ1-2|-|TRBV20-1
CSARQGDYGYTF
TGCAGTGCTCGACAGGGGGACTATGGCTACACCTTC
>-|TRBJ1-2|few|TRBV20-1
CSAAGRDNYGYTF
TGCAGTGCAGCCGGACGGGATAACTATGGCTACACCTTC
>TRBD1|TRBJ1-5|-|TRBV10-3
CAISESWTGSSDQPQHF
TGTGCCATCAGTGAGTCATGGACAGGGTCATCTGATCAGCCCCAGCATTTT
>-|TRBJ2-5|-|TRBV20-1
CSAPQWDGKETQYF
TGCAGTGCTCCCCAATGGGACGGCAAAGAGACCCAGTACTTC
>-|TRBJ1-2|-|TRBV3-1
CASSQDIGTRLNYGTYGYTF
TGTGCCAGCAGCCAAGATATAGGGACACGTCTTAACTATGGGACCTATGGCTACACCTTC
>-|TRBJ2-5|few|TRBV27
CASSRIEGGKTQYF
TGTGCCAGCAGTCGCATTGAGGGCGGGAAGACCCAGTACTTC
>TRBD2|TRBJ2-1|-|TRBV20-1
CSAPGLADSGRYNEQFF
TGCAGTGCCCCGGGACTAGCGGACTCCGGACGGTACAATGAGCAGTTCTTC
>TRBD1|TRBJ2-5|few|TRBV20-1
CSASQDRGAGETQYF
TGCAGTGCTAGTCAGGACAGGGGGGCGGGAGAGACCCAGTACTTC
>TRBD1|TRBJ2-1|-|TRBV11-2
CASSLETGGHNEQFF
TGTGCCAGCAGCTTAGAGACAGGGGGTCACAATGAGCAGTTCTTC
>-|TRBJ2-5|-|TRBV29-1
CSVASRGQETQYF
TGCAGCGTTGCGTCCAGGGGTCAAGAGACCCAGTACTTC
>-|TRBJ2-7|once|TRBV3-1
CASSQSLGRYEQYF
TGTGCCAGCAGCCAAAGCCTGGGGCGGTACGAGCAGTACTTC
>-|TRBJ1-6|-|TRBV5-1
CASSLVFGSGSPLHF
TGCGCCAGCAGCTTGGTCTTCGGGAGTGGATCACCCCTCCACTTT
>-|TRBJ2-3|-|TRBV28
CASVGLWGADTQYF
TGTGCCAGCGTGGGACTCTGGGGGGCAGATACGCAGTATTTT
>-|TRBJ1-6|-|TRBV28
CASSLSGGSVSPLHF
TGTGCCAGCAGTTTATCCGGGGGCTCTGTTTCACCCCTCCACTTT
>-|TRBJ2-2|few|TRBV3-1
CASSQGFPGELFF
TGTGCCAGCAGCCAAGGGTTCCCCGGGGAGCTGTTTTTT
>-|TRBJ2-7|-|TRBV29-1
CSAEGRETYEQYF
TGCAGCGCGGAGGGCAGGGAGACATACGAGCAGTACTTC
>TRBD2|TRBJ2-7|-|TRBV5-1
CASSLQTSGDYEQYF
TGCGCCAGCAGCTTACAGACTAGCGGAGATTACGAGCAGTACTTC
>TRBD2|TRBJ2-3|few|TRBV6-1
CASSPTSGRVDTQYF
TGTGCCAGCAGCCCCACTAGCGGGAGGGTAGATACGCAGTATTTT
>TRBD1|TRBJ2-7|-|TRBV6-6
CASSTGQGLSYEQYF
TGTGCCAGCAGCACAGGACAGGGCCTTTCCTACGAGCAGTACTTC
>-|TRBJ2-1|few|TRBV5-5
CASSLDAGGAIYNEQFF
TGTGCCAGCAGCTTGGATGCTGGGGGGGCCATCTACAATGAGCAGTTCTTC
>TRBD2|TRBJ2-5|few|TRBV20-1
CSALPGLAGVDGETQYF
TGCAGTGCTCTCCCGGGACTAGCGGGAGTCGACGGAGAGACCCAGTACTTC
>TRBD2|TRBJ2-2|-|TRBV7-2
CASSLDWTSGGNGELFF
TGTGCCAGCAGCTTAGATTGGACTAGCGGGGGGAATGGGGAGCTGTTTTTT
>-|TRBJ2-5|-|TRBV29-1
CSVAKGTETQYF
TGCAGCGTGGCGAAAGGTACGGAGACCCAGTACTTC
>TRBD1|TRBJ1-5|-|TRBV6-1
CASNLRQGSMNQPQHF
TGTGCCAGCAACCTAAGACAGGGATCTATGAATCAGCCCCAGCATTTT
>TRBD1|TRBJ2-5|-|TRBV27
CASSNRDRKETQYF
TGTGCCAGCAGTAACCGGGACAGAAAAGAGACCCAGTACTTC
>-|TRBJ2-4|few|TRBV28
CASRDFINIQYF
TGTGCCAGCAGGGACTTCATAAACATTCAGTACTTC
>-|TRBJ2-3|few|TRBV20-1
CSAIGQRGITDTQYF
TGCAGTGCCATCGGACAGAGAGGGATCACAGATACGCAGTATTTT
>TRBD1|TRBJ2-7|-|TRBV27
CASSLSTGVPYEQYF
TGTGCCAGCAGTTTATCCACAGGGGTCCCCTACGAGCAGTACTTC
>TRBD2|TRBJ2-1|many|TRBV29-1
CSVGTSNEQFF
TGCAGCGTGGGGACTAGCAATGAGCAGTTCTTC
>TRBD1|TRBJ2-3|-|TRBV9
CASSDRGASDTQYF
TGTGCCAGCAGCGACAGGGGCGCGTCAGATACGCAGTATTTT
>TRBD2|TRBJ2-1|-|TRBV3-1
CASSQERVAGVVGEQFF
TGTGCCAGCAGCCAAGAGAGGGTAGCGGGAGTGGTTGGGGAGCAGTTCTTC
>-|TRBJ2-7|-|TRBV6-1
CAISGSSYEQYF
TGTGCCATCTCAGGGAGCTCCTACGAGCAGTACTTC
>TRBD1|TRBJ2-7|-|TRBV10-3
CAISDPTGTPHEQYF
TGTGCCATCAGTGATCCGACAGGGACCCCCCACGAGCAGTACTTC
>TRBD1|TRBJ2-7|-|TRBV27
CASSYTGTGDHEQYF
TGTGCCAGCAGCTACACCGGGACAGGGGACCACGAGCAGTACTTC
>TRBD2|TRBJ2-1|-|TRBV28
CASSQRPGRGAYNEQFF
TGTGCCAGCTCACAACGCCCCGGGAGGGGCGCCTACAATGAGCAGTTCTTC
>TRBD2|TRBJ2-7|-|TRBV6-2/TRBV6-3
CASSSPGLASYNEQYF
TGTGCCAGCAGTTCCCCGGGACTAGCGAGCTACAATGAGCAGTACTTC